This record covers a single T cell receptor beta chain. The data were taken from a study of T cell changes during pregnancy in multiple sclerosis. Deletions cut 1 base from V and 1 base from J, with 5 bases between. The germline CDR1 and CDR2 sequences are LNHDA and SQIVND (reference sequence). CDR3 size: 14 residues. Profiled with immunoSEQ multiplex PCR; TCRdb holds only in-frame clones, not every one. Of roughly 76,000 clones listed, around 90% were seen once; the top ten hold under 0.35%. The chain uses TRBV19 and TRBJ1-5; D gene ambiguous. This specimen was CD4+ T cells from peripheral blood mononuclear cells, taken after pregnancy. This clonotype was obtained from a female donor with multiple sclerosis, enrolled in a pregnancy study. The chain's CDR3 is CASSIAVSNQPQHF. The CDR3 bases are TGTGCCAGTAGTATAGCAGTAAGCAATCAGCCCCAGCATTTT. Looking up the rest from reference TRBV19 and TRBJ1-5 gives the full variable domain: DGGITQSPKYLFRKEGQNVTLSCEQNLNHDAMYWYRQDPGQGLRLIYYSQIVNDFQKGDIAEGYSVSREKKESFPLTVTSAQKNPTAFYLCASSIAVSNQPQHFGDGTRLSIL.